This is a list of T cell receptor beta chains from one sample in a study of T cell responses to AZD1222 COVID-19 vaccine. Generated by immunoSEQ multiplex PCR, the TCRdb table keeps only in-frame clones and is missing some. The sample has about 55,000 clones; around 80% are singletons. The sequencing here drew on peripheral blood, taken 28 days after the second AZD1222 dose. The receptors originated from an adult who received the AZD1222 COVID-19 vaccine. The CDR3 runs from the conserved cysteine through the conserved F or W. D genes are given only for firm matches. Clone size appears in some rows only: once, few, many, or a class for an expanded clone.

- TRBJ1-2 TRBV5-8 - CASSTTGTTINYGYTF TGTGCCAGCAGCACGACCGGGACAACAATTAACTATGGCTACACCTTC
TRBD1 TRBJ1-5 TRBV6-6 - CASSYLATGQNQPQHF TGTGCCAGCAGTTACCTTGCGACAGGGCAAAATCAGCCCCAGCATTTT
- TRBJ2-2 TRBV7-8 - CASSRGQGGSAGELFF TGTGCCAGCAGCCGAGGACAGGGAGGGTCCGCCGGGGAGCTGTTTTTT
- TRBJ1-2 TRBV7-2 - CASSLGVGGGYGYTF TGTGCCAGCAGCTTAGGTGTCGGGGGCGGCTATGGCTACACCTTC
TRBD1 TRBJ1-1 TRBV5-1 - CASSTTGFDTEAFF TGCGCCAGCAGCACGACAGGGTTCGACACTGAAGCTTTCTTT
TRBD1 TRBJ2-2 TRBV27 - CASSSGTGELGELFF TGTGCCAGCAGCTCCGGGACAGGGGAACTTGGGGAGCTGTTTTTT
- TRBJ1-1 TRBV5-1 - CASSLDKASEAFF TGCGCCAGCAGCTTGGATAAAGCCTCTGAAGCTTTCTTT
TRBD1 TRBJ1-1 TRBV7-8 - CASSLVPQGWTEAFF TGTGCCAGCAGCTTAGTCCCACAGGGGTGGACTGAAGCTTTCTTT
TRBD1 TRBJ2-7 TRBV2 - CASSRQGYEQYF TGTGCCAGCAGCCGACAGGGTTACGAGCAGTACTTC
- TRBJ1-1 TRBV29-1 once CSGTDSFNTEAFF TGCAGCGGGACGGACAGTTTCAACACTGAAGCTTTCTTT
- TRBJ1-2 TRBV6-4 few CASSGNRVVGYGYTF TGTGCCAGCAGTGGGAACAGGGTAGTGGGCTATGGCTACACCTTC
- TRBJ1-2 TRBV5-8 - CASSLAYEGYGYTF TGTGCCAGCAGCTTGGCCTATGAAGGCTATGGCTACACCTTC
- TRBJ1-1 TRBV27 once CASSPIRGSGTEAFF TGTGCCAGCAGCCCGATCAGGGGAAGTGGCACTGAAGCTTTCTTT
TRBD1 TRBJ1-2 TRBV19 - CASSTRTGPGYTF TGTGCCAGTAGTACGAGGACAGGGCCCGGCTACACCTTC